This T cell receptor (beta chain) is from a study of shared clonotypes between healthy human individuals. Overall study findings and caveats: A few donors had roughly 5% of their naive CD4 clonotypes in common.

This clone was recorded a few times. Antigen specificity is unknown. Germline loops: CDR1 MDHEN, CDR2 SYDVKM. This CDR3 region has 15 residues. V dropped 6 bases and J dropped 4 bases, with 18 bases sitting between them. Libraries were prepared by immunoSEQ multiplex PCR; TCRdb keeps only in-frame clonotypes and omits some of them. The table lists around 940,000 clones, roughly 72% of them singletons. The source material was memory CD4+ T cells sorted from blood. Subset reported: CD45RA-negative fraction. The chain joins TRBV28 to TRBJ1-2, with a weak D call TRBD1 (5 bases). The origin of this receptor is a man aged 18 to 29 in good health. CDR3 in DNA: TGTGCCAGCAGCGCCGCGCAGGGTGGCGTCTATGGCTACACCTTC. Residues: CASSAAQGGVYGYTF.